Shown below are 12 T cell receptor beta chains from a single sample sequenced in a study of T cell changes during pregnancy in multiple sclerosis. The data were produced by immunoSEQ multiplex PCR, yet TCRdb's version contains in-frame clones alone and is incomplete. Here the sample spans just under 20,000 clones, around 89% being singletons. The sample consisted of CD8+ T cells from peripheral blood mononuclear cells, taken in the second trimester of pregnancy. All receptors come from a female donor in good health, enrolled as a control in a pregnancy study.

The gene calls are TRBV10-3 and TRBJ1-1, with 7 positions matching TRBD1. V trimming: 6 bases; J trimming: 0 bases; junction bases outside the gene matches: 4. CDR1 is ENHRY, CDR2 SYGVKD, per germline. The CDR3 spans 14 residues. CDR3 coding DNA: TGTGCCATCAGGGGGCAGGGGGTGAACACTGAAGCTTTCTTT. As protein: CAIRGQGVNTEAFF.

The J gene is TRBJ2-1, the V gene TRBV19; D may be TRBD1 (5 bases). CDR1 and CDR2 from the germline V gene are LNHDA and SQIVND (reference sequence). V lost 5 bases and J 3 bases, leaving 17 bases between the germline ends. This CDR3 has 16 amino acids. CDR3 nucleotides: TGTGCCAGTAGTGTCGCCCTAGACAGTTACTACAATGAGCAGTTCTTC. It encodes CASSVALDSYYNEQFF. The variable domain in full, completed from reference TRBV19 and TRBJ2-1, reads DGGITQSPKYLFRKEGQNVTLSCEQNLNHDAMYWYRQDPGQGLRLIYYSQIVNDFQKGDIAEGYSVSREKKESFPLTVTSAQKNPTAFYLCASSVALDSYYNEQFFGPGTRLTVL.

The rearrangement joins TRBV6-1 to TRBJ1-6; D is unclear. Trimming took 4 bases from V and 11 from J, leaving 15 bases between them. This CDR3 has 14 amino acids. From germline, CDR1 is MNHNS and CDR2 SASEGT. The CDR3 region is CASSAGSSETPLHF. DNA for the CDR3: TGTGCCAGCAGTGCGGGGAGCTCGGAAACACCCCTCCACTTT.

There are a few counts of this clone. This rearrangement joins TRBV6-4 to TRBJ2-3; TRBD2 matches 13 bases. V lost 6 bases, J lost 1 base, and 1 base stayed unmatched. The CDR3 is 15 amino acids. Germline CDR1 reads MRHNA; CDR2 reads SNTAGT. The CDR3 reads CASSGTSGGTDTQYF. The CDR3 bases are TGTGCCAGCAGCGGGACTAGCGGGGGCACAGATACGCAGTATTTT.

The gene calls are TRBV6-5 and TRBJ1-1; 8 bases line up with TRBD1. Germline V gene lookup returns CDR1 MNHEY and CDR2 SVGAGI. The CDR3 length is 13 residues. V shed 8 bases and J 4 bases; nucleotides not matched to a gene: 6. CDR3 in amino acids: CASLSGGFTEAFF. CDR3 bases: TGTGCCAGCTTGTCAGGGGGCTTCACTGAAGCTTTCTTT.

This clone came up once. The J gene is TRBJ2-7, the V gene TRBV2, with 8 bases aligning to TRBD1. The CDR3 has 13 residues. The V and J ends lost 6 bases and 3 bases, in that order; junction bases with no gene match: 4. CDR1 and CDR2 from the germline V gene are SNHLY and FYNNEI. For the CDR3, the DNA is TGTGCCAGCAGAACCGGGACAGGCTACGAGCAGTACTTC. It translates to CASRTGTGYEQYF.

This clone was seen only once. The V and J genes are TRBV6-5 and TRBJ2-1, with 11 bases that match TRBD2. Germline lookup yields CDR1 MNHEY and CDR2 SVGAGI. This CDR3 has 15 residues. V trimming: 5 bases; J trimming: 8 bases; junction bases outside the gene matches: 8. The CDR3 reads CASSPLSGGADEQFF. The CDR3 DNA is TGTGCCAGCAGTCCACTTAGCGGGGGGGCCGATGAGCAGTTCTTC.

The chain is built from TRBV18 and TRBJ1-1, with D perhaps matching TRBD1 (5 bases). The V and J ends lost 3 bases and 4 bases respectively, with 18 bases between them. The CDR3 length is 16 residues. Germline V CDR1 and CDR2: KGHSH, LQKENI. The chain's CDR3 is CASSPDGRGLGTEAFF. CDR3 DNA sequence: TGTGCCAGCTCACCCGATGGTCGGGGACTAGGCACTGAAGCTTTCTTT.

J is TRBJ2-5 and V is TRBV20-1, with TRBD1 identical over 7 bases. The germline V gene encodes CDR1 DFQATT and CDR2 SNEGSKA (reference sequence). This CDR3 has 11 residues. J was trimmed by 5 bases and V by 5 bases; bases with no gene match: 2. DNA for the CDR3: TGCAGTGCTGCAGGGGGTGAGACCCAGTACTTC. As protein: CSAAGGETQYF.

This chain links TRBV7-2 with TRBJ1-5; TRBD1 might be the D (5 bases). V was clipped by 5 bases and J by 4 bases, with 9 bases between them. In germline, CDR1 is SGHTA, CDR2 FQGNSA. The CDR3 has 13 residues. CDR3 sequence (DNA): TGTGCCAGCAGCCCGCGGGGGAATCAGCCCCAGCATTTT. Protein product: CASSPRGNQPQHF.

The sample holds one count of this clone. This chain connects TRBV19 to TRBJ2-7; 7 positions agree with TRBD2. The length of the CDR3 is 13 residues. The V segment lost 4 bases and the J segment 4 bases; nucleotides outside the gene matches: 4. From germline, CDR1 is LNHDA and CDR2 SQIVND (reference sequence). In DNA form, the CDR3 reads TGTGCCAGTAGTAATAGCGGGTTTTACGAGCAGTACTTC. Protein product: CASSNSGFYEQYF.

CDR3 sequence: CTSSQDLYIGTGGLFLTDTQYF. CDR3 in DNA: TGCACCAGCAGCCAAGATCTTTATATCGGGACAGGGGGCCTCTTTCTCACAGATACGCAGTATTTT. The V and J genes are TRBV1 and TRBJ2-3; the table names TRBD1, a call not compared with the DNA. TRBV1 is termed a pseudogene. The CDR3 is 22 amino acids.